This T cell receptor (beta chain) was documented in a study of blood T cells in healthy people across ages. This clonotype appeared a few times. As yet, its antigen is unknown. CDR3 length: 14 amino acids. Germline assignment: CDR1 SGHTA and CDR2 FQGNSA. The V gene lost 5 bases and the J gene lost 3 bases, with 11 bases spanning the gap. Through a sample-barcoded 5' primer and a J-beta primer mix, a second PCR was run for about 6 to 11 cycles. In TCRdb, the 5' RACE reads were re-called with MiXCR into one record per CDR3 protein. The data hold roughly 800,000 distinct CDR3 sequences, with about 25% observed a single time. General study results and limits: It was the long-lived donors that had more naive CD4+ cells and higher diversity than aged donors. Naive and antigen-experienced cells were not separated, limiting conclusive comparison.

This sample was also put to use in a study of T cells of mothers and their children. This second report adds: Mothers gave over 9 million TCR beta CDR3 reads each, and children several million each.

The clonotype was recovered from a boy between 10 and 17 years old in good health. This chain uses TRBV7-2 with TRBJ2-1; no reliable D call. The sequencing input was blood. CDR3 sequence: CASSPPDGYNEQFF. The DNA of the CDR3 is TGTGCCAGCAGCCCACCTGACGGCTACAATGAGCAGTTCTTC.